This TCR beta chain was captured in a study of T-cell reconstitution after alpha-beta-depleted transplantation in children. This clonotype occurred many times. Unique molecular identifiers were built into the TCRbeta library. TCRdb reprocessed the PCR reads via MiXCR and lists one record per CDR3 protein. The table records roughly 120,000 distinct CDR3 sequences, 10% of them present only once. This CDR3 is 13 amino acids long. Trimming removed 5 bases from V and 8 bases from J, with 15 bases in between. Germline CDR1 SGHTA, CDR2 FQGNSA. The sequences come from PBMCs from the stem cell graft donor, collected from the stem cell graft. The chain has TRBV7-2 and TRBJ1-2, with D possibly matching TRBD1 (5 bases). The receptor's source is a human donor who donated a stem cell graft to a child with acute lymphoblastic leukemia. As DNA, the CDR3 is TGTGCCAGCAGCCAGACAGATTGGAGAGGCTACACCTTC. It codes for CASSQTDWRGYTF.